The T cell receptor (beta chain) under discussion was sequenced for a study of blood T cell repertoires in COVID-19. Overall study: The samples span acute and convalescent COVID-19 from the United States, Italy and Spain. T cells, B-cell-depleted T cells, or PBMCs provided the cDNA or gDNA that served as material.

In the study's own analysis: Amplification with reference gene primers provided the estimates of nucleated cell counts. The data were produced by immunoSEQ multiplex PCR, yet TCRdb's version contains in-frame clones alone and is incomplete. From that table come the V and J calls and clone size; the DNA was used to work out D and trimming. The table has tens of thousands of clones, 75% to 90% seen once; the top ten hold about 11%. Trimming removed 3 bases at V and 3 bases at J, with 6 bases between. This CDR3 comprises 12 residues. Per the germline V gene, CDR1 is MDHEN and CDR2 is SYDVKM. The TCR originated in a human donor in a cohort sampled during active COVID-19. Material: peripheral blood. The chain carries TRBV28 and TRBJ2-7; D gene unclear. The CDR3 nucleotides read TGTGCCAGCAGTTTTATAAACTACGAGCAGTACTTC. Its protein product is CASSFINYEQYF.